Shown below are 23 T cell receptor beta chains from a single sample sequenced in a study of cytomegalovirus exposure and HLA in healthy donors. Libraries were prepared by immunoSEQ multiplex PCR; TCRdb keeps only in-frame clonotypes and omits some of them. The sample carries about 200,000 clones, around 90% recorded once. Sequenced sample: PBMCs. These TCRs come from a woman between 18 and 29 years old in good health and CMV-seropositive.

J is TRBJ2-3 and V is TRBV6-6; 7 positions agree with TRBD2. The trim removed 6 bases at V and 2 bases at J, leaving 5 bases unmatched. Per the germline V gene, CDR1 is MNHNY and CDR2 is SVGAGI (reference sequence). The CDR3 spans 14 residues. The CDR3 protein is CASRRLADTDTQYF. The CDR3 nucleotides read TGTGCCAGCAGACGCCTAGCGGACACAGATACGCAGTATTTT.

The chain recombines TRBV27 with TRBJ1-1; D is unclear. The length of the CDR3 is 13 residues. Germline V gives CDR1 MNHEY, CDR2 SMNVEV (reference sequence). The ends were cut back, 0 bases at V and 4 bases at J, with 6 bases in the middle. In nucleotides, the CDR3 is TGTGCCAGCAGTTTATCCCGTCGCACTGAAGCTTTCTTT. Translated: CASSLSRRTEAFF.

V gene TRBV6-5 combines with J gene TRBJ2-5; the D gene is possibly TRBD2 (6 bases). CDR3 length: 15 amino acids. CDR1 MNHEY and CDR2 SVGAGI come from the germline V gene. Trimming took off 6 bases at V and 4 bases at J, with 18 bases between the two ends. The CDR3 DNA is TGTGCCAGCAGCCGCGGCGGGAACTCGGGAGAGACCCAGTACTTC. Translated, it gives CASSRGGNSGETQYF.

The rearrangement links TRBV18 to TRBJ1-2; TRBD1 agrees at 9 bases. In germline, CDR1 is KGHSH, CDR2 LQKENI. The CDR3 runs 14 residues. V lost 1 base to trimming and J lost 5 bases; unmatched junction nucleotides: 2. CDR3: CASSPRQGDYGYTF. In nucleotides, the CDR3 is TGTGCCAGCTCACCACGACAGGGGGATTATGGCTACACCTTC.

This sequence joins TRBV5-1 and TRBJ2-3; a possible D gene is TRBD1 (7 bases). V shed 4 bases and J shed 4 bases, with 22 bases lying between them. The germline V gene encodes CDR1 SGHRS and CDR2 YFSETQ. The CDR3 runs to 17 residues. CDR3 loop: CASSPRVGGRRADTQYF. Here the CDR3 DNA reads TGCGCCAGCAGCCCGAGGGTAGGGGGCAGGAGGGCAGATACGCAGTATTTT.

This clone appeared a single time. V and J are TRBV5-1 and TRBJ2-2, with TRBD2 matching over 10 bases. The V segment lost 2 bases and the J segment 7 bases; nucleotides outside the gene matches: 5. The germline V gene has CDR1 SGHRS and CDR2 YFSETQ. The CDR3 runs 15 residues. DNA of the CDR3: TGCGCCAGCAGCTTTGGGACTAGCGTCGGCGGGGAGCTGTTTTTT. Translating it yields CASSFGTSVGGELFF.

In the case of this clone: One junction end does not reproduce the germline sequence, and a read error may be involved. The chain links TRBV5-1 to TRBJ2-7; D not certain. Germline V lookup: CDR1 SGHRS, CDR2 YFSETQ. This CDR3 region has 11 residues. CDR3 amino acids: CASSLGADLFF. DNA of the CDR3: TGCGCCAGCAGCTTGGGGGCAGATCTCTTCTTC.

This clone showed up just once. V and J are TRBV18 and TRBJ2-1, with no clear D. Trimming shortened V by 0 bases and J by 2 bases, and 11 bases separated the two germline ends. This CDR3 has 16 residues. CDR1 is KGHSH, CDR2 LQKENI, per germline. CDR3 sequence (DNA): TGTGCCAGCTCACCACCTCGTAGTTCCACCTACAATGAGCAGTTCTTC. It codes for CASSPPRSSTYNEQFF.

This chain joins TRBV7-2 and TRBJ2-1; possibly TRBD2 for D (6 bases). The CDR3 totals 15 residues. From germline, CDR1 is SGHTA and CDR2 FQGNSA. V lost 3 bases, J lost 1 base, and 10 bases lay in between. The CDR3 sequence: CASSFGTPSYNEQFF. The CDR3 DNA sequence: TGTGCCAGCAGCTTCGGGACTCCATCCTACAATGAGCAGTTCTTC.

The chain employs TRBV27 and TRBJ2-5; the match to TRBD1 covers 7 bases. J gave up 1 base and V 3 bases, and 2 bases lay outside the gene matches. CDR3 size: 14 residues. The germline gives CDR1 MNHEY, CDR2 SMNVEV (reference sequence). The CDR3 bases are TGTGCCAGCAGTTTGACAGGGTCCCAAGAGACCCAGTACTTC. The encoded protein is CASSLTGSQETQYF.

This chain uses TRBV27 with TRBJ2-1, with D tentatively TRBD2 (6 bases). The germline CDR1 and CDR2 sequences are MNHEY and SMNVEV (reference sequence). Trimming removed 5 bases from V and 10 bases from J, with 12 bases in between. This CDR3 is 12 amino acids long. CDR3 sequence: CASSIPGGEQFF. The DNA for the CDR3 is TGTGCCAGCAGTATCCCCGGGGGAGAGCAGTTCTTC.

This clone was seen more than once but under ten times. This chain uses TRBV4-1 with TRBJ1-3; a possible D gene is TRBD1 (5 bases). Germline values: CDR1 MGHRA, CDR2 YSYEKL. The length of the CDR3 is 15 residues. V lost 2 bases, J lost 3 bases, and 11 bases lay in between. The CDR3 coding sequence is TGCGCCAGCAGCCAATGGGCAGGGTTTGGAAACACCATATATTTT. Protein: CASSQWAGFGNTIYF.

This clone appeared once. CDR3 sequence (DNA): TGCAGCGTTGAAGGTTCCGGGACAGGGGCTGAAAAACTGTTTTTT. Encoded protein: CSVEGSGTGAEKLFF. The rearrangement uses TRBV29-1 and TRBJ1-4, with 10 bases fitting TRBD1. Losses at the gene ends were 1 base for V and 7 bases for J; bases not matched to a gene: 6. Germline V gene lookup returns CDR1 SQVTM and CDR2 ANQGSEA. The CDR3 totals 15 residues.

This clone was seen only a few times. V usage is TRBV10-2 and J usage is TRBJ2-5; 7 bases match TRBD2. The ends lost 2 bases at V and 3 bases at J; junction bases unmatched: 3. This CDR3 is 14 amino acids long. CDR1 is WSHSY and CDR2 is SAAADI in the germline V gene. The CDR3 protein is CASSERLAEETQYF. The CDR3 nucleotides are TGCGCCAGCAGTGAGCGTCTAGCGGAAGAGACCCAGTACTTC.

This clone has just a few counts. CDR3: CASNRQGASQPQHF. The DNA of the CDR3 is TGTGCCAGCAACAGACAGGGGGCAAGTCAGCCCCAGCATTTT. The rearrangement uses TRBV27 and TRBJ1-5, with 10 bases that match TRBD1. The length of the CDR3 is 14 residues. Trimming cost V 7 bases and J 6 bases; bases outside gene matches: 6. Looked up from germline, CDR1 is MNHEY and CDR2 is SMNVEV (reference sequence).

The chain uses TRBV5-1 and TRBJ1-2; maybe TRBD1 (6 bases). The germline gives CDR1 SGHRS, CDR2 YFSETQ. The V and J ends lost 4 bases and 8 bases respectively, with 15 bases between them. There are 13 residues in the CDR3. The CDR3 loop is CASSEDSLAGYTF. In DNA, the CDR3 is TGCGCCAGCAGCGAGGACAGCTTGGCAGGCTACACCTTC.

This clone came up once. This chain links TRBV4-1 with TRBJ1-1; D ambiguous. V dropped 0 bases and J dropped 5 bases, with 7 bases sitting between them. The CDR3 runs to 13 residues. CDR1 is MGHRA, CDR2 YSYEKL, per germline. The CDR3 DNA is TGCGCCAGCAGCCAAGATAGGGAGACTGAAGCTTTCTTT. Protein sequence: CASSQDRETEAFF.

The chain couples TRBV28 to TRBJ2-7; no definite D call. The CDR3 has 11 amino acids. Trimming left V 3 bases short and J 6 bases short, with 6 bases between. Germline V lookup: CDR1 MDHEN, CDR2 SYDVKM. The CDR3 sequence is CASSFFSEQYF. As DNA, the CDR3 is TGTGCCAGCAGTTTCTTCTCCGAGCAGTACTTC. Full variable domain (outside the CDR3, taken from reference TRBV28 and TRBJ2-7): DVKVTQSSRYLVKRTGEKVFLECVQDMDHENMFWYRQDPGLGLRLIYFSYDVKMKEKGDIPEGYSVSREKKERFSLILESASTNQTSMYLCASSFFSEQYFGPGTRLTVT.

V gene TRBV19 combines with J gene TRBJ1-1; 9 nucleotides align to TRBD1. With V trimmed by 0 bases and J by 0 bases, 2 bases remained unmatched. This CDR3 is built from 16 residues. Germline lookup yields CDR1 LNHDA and CDR2 SQIVND (reference sequence). This CDR3 reads CASSIEDRGMNTEAFF. Here the CDR3 DNA reads TGTGCCAGTAGTATAGAAGACAGGGGGATGAACACTGAAGCTTTCTTT.

The chain has TRBV18 and TRBJ2-2; D not certain. Germline CDR1 KGHSH, CDR2 LQKENI. The CDR3 loop spans 13 amino acids. Trimming took off 2 bases at V and 3 bases at J, with 4 bases between the two ends. CDR3 amino acids: CASSPSYTGELFF. CDR3 DNA sequence: TGTGCCAGCTCACCATCATACACCGGGGAGCTGTTTTTT.

The table lists this clone with many counts. The V call is TRBV30, the J call TRBJ2-7; D is perhaps TRBD2 (5 bases). The length of the CDR3 is 11 residues. V shed 0 bases and J shed 12 bases, with 12 bases lying between them. Germline V gene lookup returns CDR1 GTSNPN and CDR2 SVGIG (reference sequence). CDR3 in amino acids: CAWSVQWTSYF. The CDR3, as DNA: TGTGCCTGGAGTGTACAGTGGACTTCGTACTTC.

This chain joins TRBV28 and TRBJ2-1; the match to TRBD2 covers 10 bases. V trimming: 7 bases; J trimming: 9 bases; junction bases outside the gene matches: 6. The CDR3 runs to 13 residues. Germline V gene data show CDR1 as MDHEN and CDR2 as SYDVKM. CDR3 DNA: TGTGCCAGCACGCTAGCGGGAGTCGGTGAGCAGTTCTTC. Protein product: CASTLAGVGEQFF.

The rearrangement joins TRBV5-5 to TRBJ2-7; tentative D call: TRBD2 (5 bases). The CDR3 has 15 residues. V dropped 3 bases and J dropped 0 bases, with 13 bases sitting between them. Germline CDR1 reads SGHKS; CDR2 reads YYEKEE (reference sequence). Here the CDR3 DNA reads TGTGCCAGCAGCTCTGGTGGGGAGAGCTCCTACGAGCAGTACTTC. Translating it yields CASSSGGESSYEQYF.